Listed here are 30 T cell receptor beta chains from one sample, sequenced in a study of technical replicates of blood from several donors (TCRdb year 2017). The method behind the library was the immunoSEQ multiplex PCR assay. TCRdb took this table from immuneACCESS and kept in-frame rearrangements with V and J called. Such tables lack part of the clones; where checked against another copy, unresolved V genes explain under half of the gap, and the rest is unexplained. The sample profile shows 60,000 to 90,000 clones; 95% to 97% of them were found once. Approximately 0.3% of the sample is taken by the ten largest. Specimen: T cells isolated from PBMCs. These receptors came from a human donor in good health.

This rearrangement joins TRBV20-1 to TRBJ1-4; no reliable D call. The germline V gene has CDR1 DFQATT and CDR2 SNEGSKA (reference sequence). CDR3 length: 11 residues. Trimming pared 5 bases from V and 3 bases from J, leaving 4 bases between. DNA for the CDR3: TGCAGTGCTGAGGCTAATGAAAAACTGTTTTTT. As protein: CSAEANEKLFF.

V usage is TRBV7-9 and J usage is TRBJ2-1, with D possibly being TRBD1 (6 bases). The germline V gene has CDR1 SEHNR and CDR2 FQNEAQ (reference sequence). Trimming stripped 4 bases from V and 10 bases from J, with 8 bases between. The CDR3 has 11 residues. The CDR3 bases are TGTGCCAGCAGCTGGACAGAGGAGCAGTTCTTC. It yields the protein CASSWTEEQFF. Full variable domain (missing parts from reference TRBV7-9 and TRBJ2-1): DTGVSQNPRHKITKRGQNVTFRCDPISEHNRLYWYRQTLGQGPEFLTYFQNEAQLEKSRLLSDRFSAERPKGSFSTLEIQRTEQGDSAMYLCASSWTEEQFFGPGTRLTVL.

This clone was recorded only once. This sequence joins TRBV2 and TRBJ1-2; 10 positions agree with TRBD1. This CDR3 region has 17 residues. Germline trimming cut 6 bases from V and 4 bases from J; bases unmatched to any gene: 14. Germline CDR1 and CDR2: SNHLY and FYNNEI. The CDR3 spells CASRVRSSDRGPYGYTF. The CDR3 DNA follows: TGTGCCAGCAGAGTTAGAAGCTCTGACAGGGGGCCCTATGGCTACACCTTC.

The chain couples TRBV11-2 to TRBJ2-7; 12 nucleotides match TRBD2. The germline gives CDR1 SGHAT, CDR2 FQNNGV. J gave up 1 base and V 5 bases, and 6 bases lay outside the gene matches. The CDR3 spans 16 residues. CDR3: CASSPLAGGSSYEQYF. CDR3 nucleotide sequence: TGTGCCAGCAGCCCACTAGCGGGAGGCTCTTCCTACGAGCAGTACTTC.

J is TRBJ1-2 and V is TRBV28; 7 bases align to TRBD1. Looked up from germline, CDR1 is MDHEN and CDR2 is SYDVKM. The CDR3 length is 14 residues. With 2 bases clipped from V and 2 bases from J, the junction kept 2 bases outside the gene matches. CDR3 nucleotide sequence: TGTGCCAGCAGTTTAAGGGGACAGAACTATGGCTACACCTTC. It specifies CASSLRGQNYGYTF.

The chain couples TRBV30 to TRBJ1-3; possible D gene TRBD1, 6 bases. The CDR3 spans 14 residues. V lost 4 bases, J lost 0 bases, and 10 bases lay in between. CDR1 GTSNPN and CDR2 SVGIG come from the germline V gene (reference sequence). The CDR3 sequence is CAWNRGGSGNTIYF. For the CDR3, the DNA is TGTGCCTGGAACCGAGGGGGCTCTGGAAACACCATATATTTT.

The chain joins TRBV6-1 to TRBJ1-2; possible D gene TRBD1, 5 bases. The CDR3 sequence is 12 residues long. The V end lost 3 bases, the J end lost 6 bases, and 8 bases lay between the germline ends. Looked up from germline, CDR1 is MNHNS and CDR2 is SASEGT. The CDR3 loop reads CASSEGRDGYTF. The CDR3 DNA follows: TGTGCCAGCAGTGAGGGCAGGGATGGCTACACCTTC.

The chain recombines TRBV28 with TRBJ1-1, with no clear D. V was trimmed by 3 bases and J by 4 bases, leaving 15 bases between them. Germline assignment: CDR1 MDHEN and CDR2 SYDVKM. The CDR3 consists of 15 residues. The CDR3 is CASSLIWAGGTEAFF. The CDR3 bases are TGTGCCAGCAGTTTGATTTGGGCAGGAGGCACTGAAGCTTTCTTT.

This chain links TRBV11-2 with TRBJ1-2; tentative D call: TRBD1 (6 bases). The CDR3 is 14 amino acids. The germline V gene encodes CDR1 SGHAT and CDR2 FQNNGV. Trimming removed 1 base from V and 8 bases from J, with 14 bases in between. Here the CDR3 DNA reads TGTGCCAGCAGCTTAGTAGGACAGTTGGAGGGCTACACCTTC. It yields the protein CASSLVGQLEGYTF.

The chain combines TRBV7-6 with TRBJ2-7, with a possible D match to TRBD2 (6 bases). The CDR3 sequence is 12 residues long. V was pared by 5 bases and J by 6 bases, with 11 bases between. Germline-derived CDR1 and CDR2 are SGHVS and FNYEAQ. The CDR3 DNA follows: TGTGCCAGCAGCCCGACTAGGGGCGAGCAGTACTTC. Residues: CASSPTRGEQYF.

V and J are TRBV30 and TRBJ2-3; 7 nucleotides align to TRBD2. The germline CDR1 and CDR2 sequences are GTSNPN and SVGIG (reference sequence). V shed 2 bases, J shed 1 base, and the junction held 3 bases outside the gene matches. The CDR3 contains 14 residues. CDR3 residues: CAWSRTSGTDTQYF. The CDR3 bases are TGTGCCTGGAGTAGAACTAGCGGCACAGATACGCAGTATTTT. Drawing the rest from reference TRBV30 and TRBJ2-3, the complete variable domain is SQTIHQWPATLVQPVGSPLSLECTVEGTSNPNLYWYRQAAGRGLQLLFYSVGIGQISSEVPQNLSASRPQDRQFILSSKKLLLSDSGFYLCAWSRTSGTDTQYFGPGTRLTVL.

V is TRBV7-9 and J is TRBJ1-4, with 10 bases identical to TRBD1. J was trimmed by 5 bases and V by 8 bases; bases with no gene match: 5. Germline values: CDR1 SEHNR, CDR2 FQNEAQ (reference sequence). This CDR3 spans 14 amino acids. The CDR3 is CASDLGQGNEKLFF. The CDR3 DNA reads TGTGCCAGCGATTTGGGACAGGGGAATGAAAAACTGTTTTTT.

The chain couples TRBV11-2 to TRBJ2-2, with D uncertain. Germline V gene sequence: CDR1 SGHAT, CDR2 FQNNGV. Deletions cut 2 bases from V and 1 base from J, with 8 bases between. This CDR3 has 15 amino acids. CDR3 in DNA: TGTGCCAGCAGCTTAAGTTTACAGAACACCGGGGAGCTGTTTTTT. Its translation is CASSLSLQNTGELFF.

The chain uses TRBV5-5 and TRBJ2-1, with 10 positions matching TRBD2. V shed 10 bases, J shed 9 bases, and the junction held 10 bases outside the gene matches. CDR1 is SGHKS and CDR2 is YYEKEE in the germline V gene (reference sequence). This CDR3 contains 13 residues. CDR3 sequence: CACGAGGPGEQFF. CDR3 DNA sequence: TGTGCCTGCGGAGCGGGAGGGCCGGGTGAGCAGTTCTTC.

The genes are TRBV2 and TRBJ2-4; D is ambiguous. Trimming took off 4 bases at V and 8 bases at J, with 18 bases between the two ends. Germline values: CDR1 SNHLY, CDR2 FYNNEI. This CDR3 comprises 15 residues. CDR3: CASSALPPPADIQYF. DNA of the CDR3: TGTGCCAGCAGTGCCCTACCCCCACCCGCCGACATTCAGTACTTC.

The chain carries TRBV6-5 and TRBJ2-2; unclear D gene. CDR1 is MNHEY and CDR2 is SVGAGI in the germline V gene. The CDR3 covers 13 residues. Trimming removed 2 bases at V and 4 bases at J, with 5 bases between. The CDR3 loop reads CASSYTTTGELFF. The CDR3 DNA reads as TGTGCCAGCAGTTACACTACCACCGGGGAGCTGTTTTTT.

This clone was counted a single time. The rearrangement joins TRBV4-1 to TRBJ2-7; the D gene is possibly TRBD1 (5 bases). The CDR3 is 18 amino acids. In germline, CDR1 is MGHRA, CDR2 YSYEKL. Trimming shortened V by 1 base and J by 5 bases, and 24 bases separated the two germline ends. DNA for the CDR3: TGCGCCAGCAGCCAAGTGATCAACCTGGGCAGGGTTGGGAACGAGCAGTACTTC. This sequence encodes CASSQVINLGRVGNEQYF.

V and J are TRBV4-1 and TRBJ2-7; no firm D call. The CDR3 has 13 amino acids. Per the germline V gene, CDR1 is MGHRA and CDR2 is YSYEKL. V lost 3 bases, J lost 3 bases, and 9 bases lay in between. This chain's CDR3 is CASSHRENYEQYF. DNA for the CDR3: TGCGCCAGCAGCCACCGTGAGAACTACGAGCAGTACTTC.

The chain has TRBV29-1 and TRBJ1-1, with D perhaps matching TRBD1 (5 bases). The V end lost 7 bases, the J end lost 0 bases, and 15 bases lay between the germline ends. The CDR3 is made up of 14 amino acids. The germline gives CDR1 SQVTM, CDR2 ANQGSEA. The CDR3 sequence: CSAEVGGMNTEAFF. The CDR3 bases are TGCAGCGCTGAGGTCGGGGGAATGAACACTGAAGCTTTCTTT.

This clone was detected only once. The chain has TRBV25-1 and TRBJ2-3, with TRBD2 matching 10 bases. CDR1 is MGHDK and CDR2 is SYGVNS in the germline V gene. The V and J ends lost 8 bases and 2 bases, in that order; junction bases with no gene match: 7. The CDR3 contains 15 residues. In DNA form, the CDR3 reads TGTGCCAGCTTAGGACTAGCGGACTACACAGATACGCAGTATTTT. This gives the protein CASLGLADYTDTQYF.

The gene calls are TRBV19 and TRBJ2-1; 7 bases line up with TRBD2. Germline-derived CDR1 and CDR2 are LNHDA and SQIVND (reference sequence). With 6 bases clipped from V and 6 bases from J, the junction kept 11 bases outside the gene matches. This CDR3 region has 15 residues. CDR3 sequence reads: CASRSGTKAPNEQFF. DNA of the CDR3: TGTGCCAGTAGAAGCGGGACGAAGGCGCCCAATGAGCAGTTCTTC. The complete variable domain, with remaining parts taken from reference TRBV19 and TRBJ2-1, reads DGGITQSPKYLFRKEGQNVTLSCEQNLNHDAMYWYRQDPGQGLRLIYYSQIVNDFQKGDIAEGYSVSREKKESFPLTVTSAQKNPTAFYLCASRSGTKAPNEQFFGPGTRLTVL.

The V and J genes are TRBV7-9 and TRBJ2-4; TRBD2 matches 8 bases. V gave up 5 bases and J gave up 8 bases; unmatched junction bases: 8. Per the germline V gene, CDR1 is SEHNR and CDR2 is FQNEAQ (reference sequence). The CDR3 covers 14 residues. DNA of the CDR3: TGTGCCAGCAGCGACAAGCGGGAGAGGGACATTCAGTACTTC. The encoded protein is CASSDKRERDIQYF.

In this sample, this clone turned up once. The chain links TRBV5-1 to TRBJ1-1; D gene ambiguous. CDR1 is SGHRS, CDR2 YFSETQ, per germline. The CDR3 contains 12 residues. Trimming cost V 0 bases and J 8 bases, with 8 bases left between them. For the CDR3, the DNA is TGCGCCAGCAGCTTGGCCGGCAGGGAAGCTTTCTTT. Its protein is CASSLAGREAFF.

CDR3 sequence reads: CASSQGAPGQGDFNYGYTF. CDR3 DNA: TGCGCCAGCAGCCAAGGGGCCCCGGGACAGGGAGATTTTAACTATGGCTACACCTTC. V gene TRBV4-1 combines with J gene TRBJ1-2; 9 bases are shared with TRBD1. The germline CDR1 and CDR2 sequences are MGHRA and YSYEKL. The CDR3 spans 19 residues. J was trimmed by 1 base and V by 1 base; bases with no gene match: 13.

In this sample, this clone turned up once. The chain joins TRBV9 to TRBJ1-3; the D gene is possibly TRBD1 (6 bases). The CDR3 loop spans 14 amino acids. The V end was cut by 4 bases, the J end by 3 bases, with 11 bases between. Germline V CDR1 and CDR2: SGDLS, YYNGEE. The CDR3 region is CASSLQGNGNTIYF. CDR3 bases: TGTGCCAGCAGCTTACAGGGAAATGGAAACACCATATATTTT.

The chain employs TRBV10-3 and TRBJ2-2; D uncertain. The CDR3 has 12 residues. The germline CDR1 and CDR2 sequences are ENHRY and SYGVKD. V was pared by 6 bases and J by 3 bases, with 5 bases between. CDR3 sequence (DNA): TGTGCCATCAGAACAGACACCGGGGAGCTGTTTTTT. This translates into CAIRTDTGELFF.

The DNA for the CDR3 is TGTGCCAGCAGTTACTCTTGGACAGTACTGAGGACTGAAGCTTTCTTT. It encodes CASSYSWTVLRTEAFF. V gene TRBV6-5 combines with J gene TRBJ1-1; tentatively, D is TRBD1 (6 bases). CDR3 length: 16 amino acids. Germline CDR1 reads MNHEY; CDR2 reads SVGAGI. Trimming took 0 bases from V and 5 from J, leaving 16 bases between them.

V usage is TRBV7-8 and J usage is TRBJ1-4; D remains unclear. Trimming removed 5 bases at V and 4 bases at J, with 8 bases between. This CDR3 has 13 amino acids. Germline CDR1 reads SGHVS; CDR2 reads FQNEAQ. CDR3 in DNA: TGTGCCAGCAGCCTGGAGGATAATGAAAAACTGTTTTTT. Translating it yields CASSLEDNEKLFF.

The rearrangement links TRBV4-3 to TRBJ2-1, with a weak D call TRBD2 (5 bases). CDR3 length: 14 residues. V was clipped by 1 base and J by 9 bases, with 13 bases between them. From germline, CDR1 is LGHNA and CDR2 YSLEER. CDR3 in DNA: TGCGCCAGCAGCCAAGGATTGGGAGATGGTGAGCAGTTCTTC. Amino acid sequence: CASSQGLGDGEQFF.

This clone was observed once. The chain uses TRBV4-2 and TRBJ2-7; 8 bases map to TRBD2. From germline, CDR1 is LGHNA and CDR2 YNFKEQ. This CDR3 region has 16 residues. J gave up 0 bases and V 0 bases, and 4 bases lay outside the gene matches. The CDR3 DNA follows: TGTGCCAGCAGCCAAGACAGCGGGAGAGGCTCCTACGAGCAGTACTTC. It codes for CASSQDSGRGSYEQYF.